This TCR beta chain derives from a study of response to subunit inactivated influenza vaccine. Study conclusions and caveats: Each seasonal influenza vaccination recruits few new T cells, the authors suggested.

This clonotype turned up a few times. Its cognate antigen is unknown. CDR3 length: 15 residues. V shed 5 bases and J 2 bases; nucleotides not matched to a gene: 3. Germline V gene sequence: CDR1 MGHDK, CDR2 SYGVNS. TCRdb recomputed calls from the RT-PCR reads with MiXCR, one row per CDR3 protein. The table lists about 240,000 distinct CDR3 sequences, more than 10% of them singletons. This rearrangement joins TRBV25-1 to TRBJ2-3; TRBD2 matches at 11 bases. This clonotype originated in a man in his fifties or sixties who received an inactivated influenza vaccine. The sequences come from non-naive T cells sorted from PBMCs, collected 14 to 15 days before vaccination. The CDR3 sequence is CASSSSGGITDTQYF. In nucleotides, the CDR3 is TGTGCCAGCAGTTCTAGCGGGGGGATCACAGATACGCAGTATTTT.